Following are 3 T cell receptor beta chains from one sample sequenced in a study of blood T cell repertoires in COVID-19. Libraries were prepared by immunoSEQ multiplex PCR; TCRdb keeps only in-frame clonotypes and omits some of them. The data contain tens of thousands of clones, approximately 91% of them singletons. Sequencing input: peripheral blood. The source of these receptors is a woman aged 30 to 39 in a cohort sampled during active COVID-19.

V and J are TRBV6-5 and TRBJ1-2, with D possibly being TRBD1 (5 bases). V was shortened by 6 bases and J by 4 bases, with 15 bases between the two germline ends. The germline V gene has CDR1 MNHEY and CDR2 SVGAGI. This CDR3 is built from 14 residues. For the CDR3, the DNA is TGTGCCAGCAGACAGGACACCACGGGCTATGGCTACACCTTC. Amino acid sequence: CASRQDTTGYGYTF.

CDR3 sequence reads: CASSLQLAGGANVLTF. CDR3 bases: TGTGCCAGCAGCTTACAGTTAGCTGGTGGGGCCAACGTCCTGACTTTC. The chain has TRBV7-9 and TRBJ2-6; D is undetermined. Germline V gene lookup returns CDR1 SEHNR and CDR2 FQNEAQ (reference sequence). Trimming took 2 bases from V and 3 from J, leaving 11 bases between them. The CDR3 runs 16 residues.

This clone occurred once. V and J are TRBV18 and TRBJ2-3, with a possible D match to TRBD2 (6 bases). V lost 3 bases, J lost 2 bases, and 15 bases lay in between. This CDR3 is 16 amino acids long. The germline V gene has CDR1 KGHSH and CDR2 LQKENI. The CDR3, as DNA: TGTGCCAGCTCACCTGGACTAAGCGGTAACACAGATACGCAGTATTTT. Residues: CASSPGLSGNTDTQYF.